Presented here are 5 T cell receptor beta chains from one specimen sequenced in a study of blood T cells in healthy people across ages. With a J-beta primer mix and a sample-barcoded 5' primer, a second PCR ran 7 to 11 cycles. TCRdb passed the 5' RACE reads through MiXCR, listing each CDR3 protein once. The repertoire holds hundreds of thousands of distinct CDR3 sequences, about half seen once, with about a sixth in the top ten. The source material was blood. All receptors come from a man at least 80 years old in good health.

The V and J genes are TRBV10-3 and TRBJ1-6; D might be TRBD1 (5 bases). Germline V gene sequence: CDR1 ENHRY, CDR2 SYGVKD. This CDR3 is 15 amino acids long. V gave up 4 bases and J gave up 6 bases, with 13 bases separating them. For the CDR3, the DNA is TGTGCCATCAGTGTGGGAGGGGACGCTAATTCACCCCTCCACTTT. It specifies CAISVGGDANSPLHF.

This clonotype was seen a handful of times. The chain has TRBV20-1 and TRBJ2-5; 11 nucleotides align to TRBD2. Unmatched junction bases numbered 6, after V lost 0 bases and J lost 3 bases. The CDR3 contains 16 residues. Germline-derived CDR1 and CDR2 are DFQATT and SNEGSKA (reference sequence). CDR3 protein: CSARELAGALEETQYF. In DNA form, the CDR3 reads TGCAGTGCTAGAGAACTAGCGGGAGCTTTGGAAGAGACCCAGTACTTC.

This clonotype was seen at least ten times. The V and J genes are TRBV7-2 and TRBJ2-1, with 10 bases identical to TRBD1. CDR1 and CDR2 from the germline V gene are SGHTA and FQGNSA. The length of the CDR3 is 16 residues. V shed 0 bases, J shed 4 bases, and the junction held 3 bases outside the gene matches. CDR3 sequence: CASSLATGGRYNEQFF. The CDR3 bases are TGTGCCAGCAGCTTAGCGACAGGGGGCCGGTACAATGAGCAGTTCTTC.

Many counts were recorded for this clonotype. The rearrangement joins TRBV4-3 to TRBJ2-5; no reliable D call. CDR3 size: 13 residues. Germline V gene sequence: CDR1 LGHNA, CDR2 YSLEER. V shed 1 base and J shed 5 bases, with 8 bases lying between them. Here the CDR3 reads CASSQGMRETQYF. The CDR3 DNA reads TGCGCCAGCAGCCAAGGGATGAGGGAGACCCAGTACTTC.

The J gene is TRBJ2-5, the V gene TRBV6-6; 8 bases map to TRBD2. Germline assignment: CDR1 MNHNY and CDR2 SVGAGI (reference sequence). The CDR3 length is 16 residues. V gave up 0 bases and J gave up 5 bases; unmatched junction bases: 8. The CDR3 DNA is TGTGCCAGCAGTTACTCGTTGAGCGGGGGCGCCGAGACCCAGTACTTC. Encoded protein: CASSYSLSGGAETQYF.